A selection of T cell receptor beta chains follows, all from one sample in a study of blood T cell repertoires in COVID-19. Only in-frame clones appear in the TCRdb table, and some are missing; sequencing was by immunoSEQ multiplex PCR. The sample has roughly 100,000 clones, about 85% seen once; the top ten hold about 3.8%. Sequencing was carried out using peripheral blood. The receptors derive from a man aged 50 to 59 with acute or convalescent COVID-19. The CDR3 runs from the conserved cysteine through the conserved F or W. Each record gives: V gene, D gene, clone size, J gene, CDR3 protein, CDR3 DNA. A D gene is named only where the DNA matches it firmly. Size values are once, few and many counts, or a class for expanded clones, and some rows have none.

v_gene: TRBV29-1
d_gene: NA
abundance: NA
j_gene: TRBJ1-1
CDR3aa: CSVDREGLGTEAFF
CDR3nt: TGCAGCGTTGACAGGGAGGGTTTGGGCACTGAAGCTTTCTTT

v_gene: TRBV7-3
d_gene: NA
abundance: NA
j_gene: TRBJ2-2
CDR3aa: CASSLSSVGELFF
CDR3nt: TGTGCCAGCAGCTTATCCTCGGTCGGGGAGCTGTTTTTT

v_gene: TRBV28
d_gene: TRBD1
abundance: NA
j_gene: TRBJ1-1
CDR3aa: CASSYLFRTGTYTEAFF
CDR3nt: TGTGCCAGCAGTTACCTGTTCCGGACAGGGACATACACTGAAGCTTTCTTT

v_gene: TRBV30
d_gene: NA
abundance: once
j_gene: TRBJ1-3
CDR3aa: CAWLDRHSGNTIYF
CDR3nt: TGTGCCTGGCTTGACAGACACTCTGGAAACACCATATATTTT

v_gene: TRBV6-5
d_gene: TRBD1
abundance: NA
j_gene: TRBJ1-2
CDR3aa: CASRENRGFGYTF
CDR3nt: TGTGCCAGTCGTGAGAACAGGGGCTTCGGCTACACCTTC

v_gene: TRBV6-5
d_gene: TRBD1
abundance: NA
j_gene: TRBJ2-7
CDR3aa: CASSSPDRGEQYF
CDR3nt: TGTGCCAGCAGTTCCCCGGACAGGGGCGAGCAGTACTTC

v_gene: TRBV5-1
d_gene: NA
abundance: NA
j_gene: TRBJ2-3
CDR3aa: CASSLPGTTDTQYF
CDR3nt: TGCGCCAGCAGCTTGCCGGGAACCACAGATACGCAGTATTTT

v_gene: TRBV11-3
d_gene: TRBD1
abundance: NA
j_gene: TRBJ2-2
CDR3aa: CASATGVTGELFF
CDR3nt: TGTGCCAGCGCTACAGGGGTCACCGGGGAGCTGTTTTTT

v_gene: TRBV7-3
d_gene: NA
abundance: NA
j_gene: TRBJ1-3
CDR3aa: CARKEGTTGNTIYF
CDR3nt: TGTGCCAGGAAGGAGGGAACTACTGGAAACACCATATATTTT

v_gene: TRBV28
d_gene: TRBD1
abundance: NA
j_gene: TRBJ2-1
CDR3aa: CASRGQGSSYNEQFF
CDR3nt: TGTGCCAGCAGAGGACAGGGAAGCTCCTACAATGAGCAGTTCTTC

v_gene: TRBV7-5
d_gene: NA
abundance: NA
j_gene: TRBJ1-3
CDR3aa: CARSKSASSGNTIYF
CDR3nt: TGTGCCAGAAGCAAGAGTGCGAGCTCTGGAAACACCATATATTTT

v_gene: TRBV10-3
d_gene: TRBD2
abundance: NA
j_gene: TRBJ2-7
CDR3aa: CAISTSGGLRYEQYF
CDR3nt: TGTGCCATCAGTACTAGCGGGGGGTTACGCTACGAGCAGTACTTC

v_gene: TRBV7-9
d_gene: TRBD1
abundance: NA
j_gene: TRBJ1-2
CDR3aa: CASSLDWDRVYGYTF
CDR3nt: TGTGCCAGCAGCTTAGACTGGGACAGGGTCTATGGCTACACCTTC

v_gene: TRBV12-3/TRBV12-4
d_gene: NA
abundance: NA
j_gene: TRBJ2-7
CDR3aa: CASSLGTYEQYF
CDR3nt: TGTGCCAGCAGTTTGGGCACCTACGAGCAGTACTTC

v_gene: TRBV6-5
d_gene: NA
abundance: NA
j_gene: TRBJ1-1
CDR3aa: CASSYGSSGDTEAFF
CDR3nt: TGTGCCAGCAGTTACGGGAGCTCAGGAGACACTGAAGCTTTCTTT

v_gene: TRBV6-2/TRBV6-3
d_gene: TRBD1
abundance: NA
j_gene: TRBJ2-5
CDR3aa: CASSNLRGGPVETQYF
CDR3nt: TGTGCCAGCAGTAACCTCAGAGGGGGCCCGGTCGAGACCCAGTACTTC

v_gene: TRBV11-1
d_gene: TRBD2
abundance: NA
j_gene: TRBJ2-1
CDR3aa: CASSLEAGGYNEQFF
CDR3nt: TGTGCCAGCAGCTTAGAAGCGGGGGGCTACAATGAGCAGTTCTTC

v_gene: TRBV6-2/TRBV6-3
d_gene: TRBD1
abundance: NA
j_gene: TRBJ1-6
CDR3aa: CASSWGQGANNSPLHF
CDR3nt: TGTGCCAGCAGTTGGGGACAGGGGGCCAATAATTCACCCCTCCACTTT

v_gene: TRBV10-2
d_gene: TRBD1
abundance: NA
j_gene: TRBJ1-2
CDR3aa: CASGTGGLGYTF
CDR3nt: TGCGCCAGTGGGACAGGGGGCTTGGGCTACACCTTC

v_gene: TRBV28
d_gene: NA
abundance: NA
j_gene: TRBJ1-2
CDR3aa: CASSPLGGDGYTF
CDR3nt: TGTGCCAGCAGCCCCCTAGGGGGGGATGGCTACACCTTC

v_gene: TRBV6-5
d_gene: TRBD2
abundance: NA
j_gene: TRBJ2-1
CDR3aa: CASSSSGNSYNEQFF
CDR3nt: TGTGCCAGCAGTTCAAGCGGGAACTCCTACAATGAGCAGTTCTTC

v_gene: TRBV24-1
d_gene: NA
abundance: NA
j_gene: TRBJ2-7
CDR3aa: CATSDAKDEQYF
CDR3nt: TGTGCCACCAGTGACGCGAAAGACGAGCAGTACTTC

v_gene: TRBV6-5
d_gene: TRBD2
abundance: NA
j_gene: TRBJ2-3
CDR3aa: CGTRPHPSDTQYF
CDR3nt: TGTGGGACTAGACCCCACCCCTCAGATACGCAGTATTTT

v_gene: TRBV6-5
d_gene: NA
abundance: NA
j_gene: TRBJ2-7
CDR3aa: CASRAQSGSSYEQYF
CDR3nt: TGTGCCAGCAGGGCACAATCGGGGAGCTCCTACGAGCAGTACTTC

v_gene: TRBV9
d_gene: TRBD1
abundance: NA
j_gene: TRBJ1-6
CDR3aa: CASSVTGDRDNSPLHF
CDR3nt: TGTGCCAGCAGCGTTACGGGAGACAGGGACAATTCACCCCTCCACTTT

v_gene: TRBV7-8
d_gene: NA
abundance: NA
j_gene: TRBJ2-4
CDR3aa: CASSLVSRGIAKNIQYF
CDR3nt: TGTGCCAGCAGCTTAGTGTCCCGGGGAATAGCCAAAAACATTCAGTACTTC

v_gene: TRBV9
d_gene: TRBD2
abundance: NA
j_gene: TRBJ2-1
CDR3aa: CASSVGGTSGRRDEQFF
CDR3nt: TGTGCCAGCAGCGTAGGAGGGACTAGCGGGAGGAGGGATGAGCAGTTCTTC

v_gene: TRBV2
d_gene: NA
abundance: NA
j_gene: TRBJ1-1
CDR3aa: CASSASFVAEAFF
CDR3nt: TGTGCCAGCAGCGCCTCGTTCGTAGCTGAAGCTTTCTTT

v_gene: TRBV11-2
d_gene: NA
abundance: NA
j_gene: TRBJ1-5
CDR3aa: CASSAAGSNQPQHF
CDR3nt: TGTGCCAGCAGCGCCGCGGGCAGCAATCAGCCCCAGCATTTT

v_gene: TRBV5-1
d_gene: TRBD1
abundance: NA
j_gene: TRBJ1-1
CDR3aa: CASSLGQGWNTEAFF
CDR3nt: TGCGCCAGCAGCCTCGGACAGGGGTGGAACACTGAAGCTTTCTTT

v_gene: TRBV12-3/TRBV12-4
d_gene: TRBD1
abundance: NA
j_gene: TRBJ2-7
CDR3aa: CASSQGAAYEQYF
CDR3nt: TGTGCCAGCTCTCAGGGGGCGGCCTACGAGCAGTACTTC

v_gene: TRBV7-3
d_gene: NA
abundance: NA
j_gene: TRBJ2-5
CDR3aa: CASSSGFGQETQYF
CDR3nt: TGTGCCAGCAGCTCCGGTTTCGGTCAAGAGACCCAGTACTTC

v_gene: TRBV5-4
d_gene: NA
abundance: many
j_gene: TRBJ2-1
CDR3aa: CAYRPASYNEQFF
CDR3nt: TGTGCTTACAGGCCAGCCTCCTACAATGAGCAGTTCTTC

v_gene: TRBV27
d_gene: TRBD1
abundance: NA
j_gene: TRBJ1-5
CDR3aa: CASSRTQGQITDQPQHF
CDR3nt: TGTGCCAGCAGTCGAACACAGGGGCAGATAACTGATCAGCCCCAGCATTTT

v_gene: TRBV3-1/TRBV3-2
d_gene: TRBD2
abundance: NA
j_gene: TRBJ2-3
CDR3aa: CASSQGGWADTQYF
CDR3nt: TGTGCCAGCAGCCAGGGGGGGTGGGCAGATACGCAGTATTTT

v_gene: TRBV2
d_gene: TRBD1
abundance: NA
j_gene: TRBJ1-4
CDR3aa: CASSTTGATNEKLFF
CDR3nt: TGTGCCAGCAGTACTACAGGGGCAACTAATGAAAAACTGTTTTTT

v_gene: TRBV19
d_gene: NA
abundance: few
j_gene: TRBJ1-5
CDR3aa: CASGLQPQPQHF
CDR3nt: TGTGCCAGCGGACTGCAGCCTCAGCCCCAGCATTTT

v_gene: TRBV18
d_gene: TRBD2
abundance: NA
j_gene: TRBJ2-1
CDR3aa: CASSPGLAGDNEQFF
CDR3nt: TGTGCCAGCTCACCGGGACTAGCGGGAGACAATGAGCAGTTCTTC

v_gene: TRBV19
d_gene: TRBD2
abundance: NA
j_gene: TRBJ2-5
CDR3aa: CASSMWGGQETQYF
CDR3nt: TGTGCCAGTAGTATGTGGGGGGGTCAAGAGACCCAGTACTTC

v_gene: TRBV5-1
d_gene: NA
abundance: NA
j_gene: TRBJ2-6
CDR3aa: CASSLVPGNSGANVLTF
CDR3nt: TGCGCCAGCAGCTTGGTGCCGGGAAACTCTGGGGCCAACGTCCTGACTTTC